These T cell receptor beta chains were read from a single sample in a study of blood T cell repertoires in COVID-19. Some clones are missing from TCRdb's copy, which holds only in-frame ones; the method was immunoSEQ multiplex PCR. Of about 90,000 clones in the sample, roughly 77% were seen once. Material: peripheral blood. Receptors originate from a human donor in a cohort sampled during active COVID-19. Both conserved end residues are part of each CDR3. Fields, in order: clone size, V gene, J gene, D gene, CDR3 protein, CDR3 DNA. The D gene is left open where the match is weak. The size of a clone is reported for some rows only, either as once, few or many, or as a class for expanded clones.

abundance: -; v_gene: TRBV2; j_gene: TRBJ1-5; d_gene: TRBD1; CDR3aa: CASKGQGVGNQPQHF; CDR3nt: TGTGCCAGCAAGGGACAGGGGGTGGGGAATCAGCCCCAGCATTTT
abundance: -; v_gene: TRBV11-2; j_gene: TRBJ1-2; d_gene: -; CDR3aa: CASSLVFGVNYGYTF; CDR3nt: TGTGCCAGCAGCTTAGTATTCGGGGTAAACTATGGCTACACCTTC
abundance: -; v_gene: TRBV5-5; j_gene: TRBJ1-2; d_gene: TRBD1; CDR3aa: CASIDRGYGYTF; CDR3nt: TGTGCCAGCATCGACAGGGGCTATGGCTACACCTTC
abundance: -; v_gene: TRBV19; j_gene: TRBJ1-2; d_gene: TRBD1; CDR3aa: CASSIYRGQGGYTF; CDR3nt: TGTGCCAGTAGTATTTACAGGGGGCAAGGTGGCTACACCTTC
abundance: -; v_gene: TRBV19; j_gene: TRBJ1-4; d_gene: -; CDR3aa: CASSRGFREKLFF; CDR3nt: TGTGCCAGTAGTAGAGGGTTCCGTGAAAAACTGTTTTTT
abundance: -; v_gene: TRBV18; j_gene: TRBJ1-6; d_gene: TRBD1; CDR3aa: CASSPSTGSNSPLHF; CDR3nt: TGTGCCAGCTCACCCTCGACAGGGTCAAATTCACCCCTCCACTTT
abundance: few; v_gene: TRBV6-5; j_gene: TRBJ2-6; d_gene: TRBD1; CDR3aa: CATRTGGSGANVLTF; CDR3nt: TGTGCCACCCGGACAGGGGGCTCTGGGGCCAACGTCCTGACTTTC
abundance: -; v_gene: TRBV28; j_gene: TRBJ1-2; d_gene: TRBD1; CDR3aa: CATSRRQGAILNYGYTF; CDR3nt: TGTGCCACCTCACGTCGGCAGGGGGCTATACTAAACTATGGCTACACCTTC
abundance: -; v_gene: TRBV7-2; j_gene: TRBJ2-1; d_gene: -; CDR3aa: CASSLGHNNEQFF; CDR3nt: TGTGCCAGCAGCTTAGGTCACAACAATGAGCAGTTCTTC
abundance: -; v_gene: TRBV18; j_gene: TRBJ1-6; d_gene: TRBD1; CDR3aa: CASSPSTGSVDSPLHF; CDR3nt: TGTGCCAGCTCACCTTCGACAGGGTCGGTGGATTCACCCCTCCACTTT
abundance: -; v_gene: TRBV18; j_gene: TRBJ1-4; d_gene: TRBD1; CDR3aa: CASSTRTGGTNEKLFF; CDR3nt: TGTGCCAGCTCTACCCGGACAGGGGGAACTAATGAAAAACTGTTTTTT
abundance: -; v_gene: TRBV27; j_gene: TRBJ1-2; d_gene: -; CDR3aa: CASGSWGERYGYTF; CDR3nt: TGTGCCAGCGGCAGTTGGGGGGAACGCTATGGCTACACCTTC
abundance: -; v_gene: TRBV12-3/TRBV12-4; j_gene: TRBJ1-4; d_gene: -; CDR3aa: CATPFDEKLFF; CDR3nt: TGTGCCACCCCCTTCGATGAAAAACTGTTTTTT
abundance: once; v_gene: TRBV5-4; j_gene: TRBJ2-1; d_gene: -; CDR3aa: CASSPTPGQGKNEQFF; CDR3nt: TGTGCCAGCAGCCCAACCCCCGGGCAGGGTAAAAATGAGCAGTTCTTC
abundance: few; v_gene: TRBV10-1; j_gene: TRBJ1-5; d_gene: -; CDR3aa: CASRWPNSLNQPQHF; CDR3nt: TGCGCCAGCAGGTGGCCGAACAGCCTCAATCAGCCCCAGCATTTT
abundance: -; v_gene: TRBV12-2; j_gene: TRBJ2-3; d_gene: -; CDR3aa: CASRFLYAPDTQYF; CDR3nt: TGTGCAAGTCGCTTTCTCTACGCACCCGATACGCAGTATTTT
abundance: -; v_gene: TRBV5-1; j_gene: TRBJ1-2; d_gene: TRBD1; CDR3aa: CASSPEGQGAAGYTF; CDR3nt: TGCGCCAGCAGCCCCGAGGGACAGGGGGCGGCTGGCTACACCTTC
abundance: -; v_gene: TRBV9; j_gene: TRBJ2-3; d_gene: -; CDR3aa: CASSTSQAGTDTQYF; CDR3nt: TGTGCCAGCAGCACCAGTCAGGCCGGCACAGATACGCAGTATTTT
abundance: -; v_gene: TRBV24-1; j_gene: TRBJ2-5; d_gene: -; CDR3aa: CATSEGQPGRETQYF; CDR3nt: TGTGCCACCAGTGAGGGACAGCCAGGGAGGGAGACCCAGTACTTC
abundance: -; v_gene: TRBV6-6; j_gene: TRBJ1-3; d_gene: TRBD1; CDR3aa: CASTGTGDSGNTIYF; CDR3nt: TGTGCCAGTACCGGGACAGGGGACTCTGGAAACACCATATATTTT
abundance: -; v_gene: TRBV7-9; j_gene: TRBJ2-7; d_gene: -; CDR3aa: CASSLQESSYEQYF; CDR3nt: TGTGCCAGCAGCTTACAGGAAAGCTCCTACGAGCAGTACTTC
abundance: few; v_gene: TRBV10-3; j_gene: TRBJ1-1; d_gene: -; CDR3aa: CAISEWETEAFF; CDR3nt: TGTGCCATCAGTGAGTGGGAGACTGAAGCTTTCTTT
abundance: few; v_gene: TRBV5-8; j_gene: TRBJ2-4; d_gene: TRBD1; CDR3aa: CASSFGDRAIQYF; CDR3nt: TGTGCCAGCAGCTTTGGCGACAGGGCCATTCAGTACTTC
abundance: -; v_gene: TRBV11-2; j_gene: TRBJ2-2; d_gene: -; CDR3aa: CASSLDLAGPGELFF; CDR3nt: TGTGCCAGCAGCTTAGATCTCGCGGGCCCCGGGGAGCTGTTTTTT
abundance: -; v_gene: TRBV29-1; j_gene: TRBJ1-4; d_gene: -; CDR3aa: CSVEVSVAPEKLFF; CDR3nt: TGCAGCGTTGAAGTCAGTGTGGCCCCCGAAAAACTGTTTTTT
abundance: -; v_gene: TRBV5-1; j_gene: TRBJ2-1; d_gene: -; CDR3aa: CASSLYYNEQFF; CDR3nt: TGCGCCAGCAGCTTGTACTACAATGAGCAGTTCTTC
abundance: once; v_gene: TRBV5-1; j_gene: TRBJ2-6; d_gene: TRBD2; CDR3aa: CASSLIRGGANVLTF; CDR3nt: TGCGCCAGCAGCTTAATCCGGGGGGGCGCCAACGTCCTGACTTTC
abundance: -; v_gene: TRBV28; j_gene: TRBJ1-2; d_gene: TRBD1; CDR3aa: CASSPNRDRVYRGNYGYTF; CDR3nt: TGTGCCAGCAGCCCAAACCGGGACAGGGTATATCGAGGGAACTATGGCTACACCTTC
abundance: -; v_gene: TRBV9; j_gene: TRBJ1-5; d_gene: -; CDR3aa: CASSASVGGNQPQHF; CDR3nt: TGTGCCAGCAGCGCTTCTGTAGGGGGCAATCAGCCCCAGCATTTT
abundance: -; v_gene: TRBV6-4; j_gene: TRBJ2-7; d_gene: TRBD2; CDR3aa: CASTKVGGFRSYEQYF; CDR3nt: TGTGCCAGCACTAAAGTCGGGGGGTTTCGGTCCTACGAGCAGTACTTC
abundance: once; v_gene: TRBV4-1; j_gene: TRBJ1-2; d_gene: -; CDR3aa: CASGSTGLNYGYTF; CDR3nt: TGCGCCAGCGGATCGACAGGCTTGAACTATGGCTACACCTTC
abundance: -; v_gene: TRBV11-1; j_gene: TRBJ1-3; d_gene: -; CDR3aa: CASKVRDNSGNTIYF; CDR3nt: TGTGCCAGCAAAGTTCGGGACAACTCTGGAAACACCATATATTTT
abundance: -; v_gene: TRBV29-1; j_gene: TRBJ1-1; d_gene: -; CDR3aa: CSVDTKQASNTEAFF; CDR3nt: TGCAGCGTTGACACTAAACAGGCGTCGAACACTGAAGCTTTCTTT
abundance: -; v_gene: TRBV19; j_gene: TRBJ1-1; d_gene: -; CDR3aa: CASIRDSTLILSEAFF; CDR3nt: TGTGCCAGTATCCGGGACTCCACACTCATTCTTTCTGAAGCTTTCTTT
abundance: -; v_gene: TRBV6-4; j_gene: TRBJ2-1; d_gene: TRBD1; CDR3aa: CASSVSGTAVYNEQFF; CDR3nt: TGTGCCAGCAGTGTCTCCGGGACAGCGGTCTACAATGAGCAGTTCTTC
abundance: -; v_gene: TRBV30; j_gene: TRBJ2-7; d_gene: -; CDR3aa: CAWKAGGYEQYF; CDR3nt: TGTGCCTGGAAGGCAGGGGGGTACGAGCAGTACTTC
abundance: once; v_gene: TRBV5-1; j_gene: TRBJ1-1; d_gene: -; CDR3aa: CASSFTVDTEAFF; CDR3nt: TGCGCCAGCAGCTTTACGGTAGACACTGAAGCTTTCTTT
abundance: -; v_gene: TRBV27; j_gene: TRBJ2-2; d_gene: -; CDR3aa: CASKSSARVGELFF; CDR3nt: TGTGCCAGCAAGAGTAGCGCGAGGGTCGGGGAGCTGTTTTTT
abundance: -; v_gene: TRBV5-1; j_gene: TRBJ2-7; d_gene: -; CDR3aa: CASSTRTETRAYEQYF; CDR3nt: TGCGCCAGCAGCACTAGGACGGAGACAAGAGCCTACGAGCAGTACTTC
abundance: -; v_gene: TRBV7-9; j_gene: TRBJ1-3; d_gene: -; CDR3aa: CASSFGAVASSGNTIYF; CDR3nt: TGTGCCAGCAGCTTTGGGGCGGTGGCGAGCTCTGGAAACACCATATATTTT
abundance: few; v_gene: TRBV3-1/TRBV3-2; j_gene: TRBJ1-3; d_gene: -; CDR3aa: CASSQEGGGNTIYF; CDR3nt: TGTGCCAGCAGCCAAGAGGGAGGTGGAAACACCATATATTTT
abundance: -; v_gene: TRBV25-1; j_gene: TRBJ1-2; d_gene: TRBD1; CDR3aa: CASSDYRGGGYTF; CDR3nt: TGTGCCAGCAGTGATTACAGGGGAGGTGGCTACACCTTC
abundance: -; v_gene: TRBV28; j_gene: TRBJ1-2; d_gene: -; CDR3aa: CASSLVDNANYGYTF; CDR3nt: TGTGCCAGCAGTTTGGTGGACAACGCTAACTATGGCTACACCTTC
abundance: -; v_gene: TRBV7-9; j_gene: TRBJ2-2; d_gene: TRBD2; CDR3aa: CASTPPGLVNTGELFF; CDR3nt: TGTGCCAGCACCCCACCGGGACTAGTCAACACCGGGGAGCTGTTTTTT
abundance: few; v_gene: TRBV7-9; j_gene: TRBJ2-7; d_gene: TRBD1; CDR3aa: CASSETGDEQYF; CDR3nt: TGTGCCAGCAGCGAGACAGGGGACGAGCAGTACTTC
abundance: once; v_gene: TRBV5-1; j_gene: TRBJ2-3; d_gene: TRBD2; CDR3aa: CASSLYSASGGTDTQYF; CDR3nt: TGCGCCAGCAGCCTCTATTCGGCTAGCGGGGGCACAGATACGCAGTATTTT
abundance: few; v_gene: TRBV6-2/TRBV6-3; j_gene: TRBJ1-5; d_gene: TRBD1; CDR3aa: CASSYPRDRVGTSNQPQHF; CDR3nt: TGTGCCAGCAGTTACCCGCGGGACAGGGTAGGAACTAGCAATCAGCCCCAGCATTTT
abundance: once; v_gene: TRBV11-2; j_gene: TRBJ2-6; d_gene: TRBD1; CDR3aa: CASTTHRGRIGANVLTF; CDR3nt: TGTGCCAGCACCACACACAGGGGCCGGATTGGGGCCAACGTCCTGACTTTC